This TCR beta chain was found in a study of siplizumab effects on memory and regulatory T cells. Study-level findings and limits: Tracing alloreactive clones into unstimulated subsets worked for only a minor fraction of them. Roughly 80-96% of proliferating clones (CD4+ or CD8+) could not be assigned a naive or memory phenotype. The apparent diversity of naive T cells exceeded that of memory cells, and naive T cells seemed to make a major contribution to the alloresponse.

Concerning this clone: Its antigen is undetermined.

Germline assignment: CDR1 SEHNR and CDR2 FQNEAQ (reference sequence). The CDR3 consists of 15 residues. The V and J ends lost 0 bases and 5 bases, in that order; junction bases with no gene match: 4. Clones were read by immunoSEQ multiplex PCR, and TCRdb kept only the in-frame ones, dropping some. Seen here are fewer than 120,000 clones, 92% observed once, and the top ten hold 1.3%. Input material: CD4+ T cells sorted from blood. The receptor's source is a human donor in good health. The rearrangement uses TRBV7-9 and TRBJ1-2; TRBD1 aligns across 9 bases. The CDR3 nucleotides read TGTGCCAGCAGCTTAGCCGAGACAGGGGGGTATGGCTACACCTTC. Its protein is CASSLAETGGYGYTF.